Below, 7 T cell receptor beta chains from the same sample are listed, as sequenced in a study of blood T cell repertoires in COVID-19. TCRdb keeps only in-frame clones here, not all; method: immunoSEQ multiplex PCR. Of some 180,000 clones in the sample, roughly 80% were seen once. Sequenced: peripheral blood. Source of these receptors: a woman aged 40-49 years with COVID-19, enrolled during active disease.

The chain combines TRBV18 with TRBJ1-2; D ambiguous. The CDR3 has 13 amino acids. Trimming stripped 3 bases from V and 5 bases from J, with 10 bases between. Germline-derived CDR1 and CDR2 are KGHSH and LQKENI. The CDR3 nucleotides read TGTGCCAGCTCACCCAAAGAAGCATATGGCTACACCTTC. Encoded protein: CASSPKEAYGYTF.

The chain recombines TRBV5-4 with TRBJ2-2; D may be TRBD2 (6 bases). The CDR3 extends over 15 amino acids. V shed 0 bases and J shed 6 bases, with 12 bases lying between them. The germline V gene has CDR1 SGHNT and CDR2 YYREEE (reference sequence). The CDR3 loop reads CASSLEASASGELFF. In DNA, the CDR3 is TGTGCCAGCAGCTTGGAGGCTAGCGCTTCCGGGGAGCTGTTTTTT. The entire variable domain, with the rest obtained from reference TRBV5-4 and TRBJ2-2, is as follows: ETGVTQSPTHLIKTRGQQVTLRCSSQSGHNTVSWYQQALGQGPQFIFQYYREEENGRGNFPPRFSGLQFPNYSSELNVNALELDDSALYLCASSLEASASGELFFGEGSRLTVL.

The gene calls are TRBV5-5 and TRBJ2-7, with a possible D match to TRBD1 (6 bases). The CDR3 totals 15 residues. The germline V gene encodes CDR1 SGHKS and CDR2 YYEKEE (reference sequence). Trimming removed 2 bases at V and 5 bases at J, with 17 bases between. This chain's CDR3 is CASSLGQTLEDEQYV. Written as DNA, the CDR3 is TGTGCCAGCAGCTTAGGACAGACCTTAGAGGACGAGCAGTACGTC.

The chain has TRBV29-1 and TRBJ1-5; 7 nucleotides align to TRBD1. V lost 6 bases to trimming and J lost 0 bases; unmatched junction nucleotides: 2. This CDR3 has 13 residues. Germline lookup yields CDR1 SQVTM and CDR2 ANQGSEA. Here the CDR3 reads CSVGQFSNQPQHF. In DNA, the CDR3 is TGCAGCGTGGGACAGTTTAGCAATCAGCCCCAGCATTTT.

The chain uses TRBV6-5 and TRBJ2-3; 7 bases match TRBD1. Germline CDR1 reads MNHEY; CDR2 reads SVGAGI. V trimming: 6 bases; J trimming: 5 bases; junction bases outside the gene matches: 11. This CDR3 region has 15 residues. The CDR3 coding sequence is TGTGCCAGCAGAAGACAGGGCCTATTGATAGATACGCAGTATTTT. Translated: CASRRQGLLIDTQYF.

This rearrangement joins TRBV7-8 to TRBJ1-4; no firm D call. This CDR3 has 17 amino acids. CDR1 is SGHVS, CDR2 FQNEAQ, per germline. Trimming removed 2 bases at V and 5 bases at J, with 18 bases between. As DNA, the CDR3 is TGTGCCAGCAGCTTATTCCGTCGTCAGGATACCAATGAAAAACTGTTTTTT. Translation: CASSLFRRQDTNEKLFF.

The J gene is TRBJ2-2, the V gene TRBV5-1; D is perhaps TRBD1 (6 bases). V gave up 3 bases and J gave up 1 base, with 7 bases separating them. Germline V gene lookup returns CDR1 SGHRS and CDR2 YFSETQ. CDR3 length equals 14 residues. This CDR3 reads CASSSGQNTGELFF. The CDR3 nucleotides read TGCGCCAGCAGCTCGGGACAGAACACCGGGGAGCTGTTTTTT.